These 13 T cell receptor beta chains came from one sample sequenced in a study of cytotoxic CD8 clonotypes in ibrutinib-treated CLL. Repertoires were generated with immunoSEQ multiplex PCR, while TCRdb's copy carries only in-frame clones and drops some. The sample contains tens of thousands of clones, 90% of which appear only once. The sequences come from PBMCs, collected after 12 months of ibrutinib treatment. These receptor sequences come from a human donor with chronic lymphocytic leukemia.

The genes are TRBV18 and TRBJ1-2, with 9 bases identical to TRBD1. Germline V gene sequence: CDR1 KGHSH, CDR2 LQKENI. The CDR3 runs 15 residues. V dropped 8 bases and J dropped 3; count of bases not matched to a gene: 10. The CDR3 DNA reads TGTGCCAGCCTCGGACAGGGGAGTTTGGACTATGGCTACACCTTC. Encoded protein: CASLGQGSLDYGYTF.

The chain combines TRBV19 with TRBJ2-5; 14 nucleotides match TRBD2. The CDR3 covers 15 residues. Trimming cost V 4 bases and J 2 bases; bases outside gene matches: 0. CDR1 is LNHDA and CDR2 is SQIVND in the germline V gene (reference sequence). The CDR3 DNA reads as TGTGCCAGTAGTAGGACTAGCGGGAGGCAAGAGACCCAGTACTTC. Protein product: CASSRTSGRQETQYF. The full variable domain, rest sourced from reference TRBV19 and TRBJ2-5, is DGGITQSPKYLFRKEGQNVTLSCEQNLNHDAMYWYRQDPGQGLRLIYYSQIVNDFQKGDIAEGYSVSREKKESFPLTVTSAQKNPTAFYLCASSRTSGRQETQYFGPGTRLLVL.

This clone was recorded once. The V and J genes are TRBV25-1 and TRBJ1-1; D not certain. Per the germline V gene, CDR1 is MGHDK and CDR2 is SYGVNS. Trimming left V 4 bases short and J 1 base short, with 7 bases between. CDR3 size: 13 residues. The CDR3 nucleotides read TGTGCCAGCAGTGCGCCAAAGAACACTGAAGCTTTCTTT. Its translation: CASSAPKNTEAFF.

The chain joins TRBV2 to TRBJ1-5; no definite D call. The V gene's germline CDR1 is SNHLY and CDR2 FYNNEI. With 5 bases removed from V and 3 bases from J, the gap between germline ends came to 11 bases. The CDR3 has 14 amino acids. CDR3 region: CASSYRALNQPQHF. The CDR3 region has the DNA TGTGCCAGCAGTTACCGGGCCCTCAATCAGCCCCAGCATTTT.

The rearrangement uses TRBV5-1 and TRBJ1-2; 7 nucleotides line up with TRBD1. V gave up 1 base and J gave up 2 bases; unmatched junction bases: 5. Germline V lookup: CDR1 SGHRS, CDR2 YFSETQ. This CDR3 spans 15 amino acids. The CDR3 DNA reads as TGCGCCAGCAGCTTGCAACAGGGGATAAACTATGGCTACACCTTC. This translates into CASSLQQGINYGYTF.

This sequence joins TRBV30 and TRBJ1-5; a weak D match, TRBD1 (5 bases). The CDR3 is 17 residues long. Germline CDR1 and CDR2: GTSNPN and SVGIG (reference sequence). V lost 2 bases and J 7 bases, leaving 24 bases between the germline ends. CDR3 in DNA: TGTGCCTGGAGTCCCCTCTCCGGGACCGCCGTCGGACAGCCCCAGCATTTT. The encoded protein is CAWSPLSGTAVGQPQHF.

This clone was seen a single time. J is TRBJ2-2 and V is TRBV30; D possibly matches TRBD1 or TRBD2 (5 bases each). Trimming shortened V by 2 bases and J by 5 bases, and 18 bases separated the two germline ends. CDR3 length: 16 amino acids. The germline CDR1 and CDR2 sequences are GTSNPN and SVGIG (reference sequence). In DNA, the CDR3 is TGTGCCTGGAGTAGATCCGGGACGGCGAGGACCGGGGAGCTGTTTTTT. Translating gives CAWSRSGTARTGELFF.

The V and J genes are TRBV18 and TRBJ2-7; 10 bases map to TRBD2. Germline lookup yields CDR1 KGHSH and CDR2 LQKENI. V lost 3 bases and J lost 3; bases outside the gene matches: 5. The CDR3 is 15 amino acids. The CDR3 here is CASSPASSGSYEQYF. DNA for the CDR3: TGTGCCAGCTCACCCGCGTCTAGCGGGAGCTACGAGCAGTACTTC.

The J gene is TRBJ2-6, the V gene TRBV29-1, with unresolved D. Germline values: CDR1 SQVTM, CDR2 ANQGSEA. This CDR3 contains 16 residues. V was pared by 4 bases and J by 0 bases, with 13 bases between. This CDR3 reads CSVAPPQPSGANVLTF. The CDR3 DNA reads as TGCAGCGTTGCCCCCCCCCAGCCCTCTGGGGCCAACGTCCTGACTTTC.

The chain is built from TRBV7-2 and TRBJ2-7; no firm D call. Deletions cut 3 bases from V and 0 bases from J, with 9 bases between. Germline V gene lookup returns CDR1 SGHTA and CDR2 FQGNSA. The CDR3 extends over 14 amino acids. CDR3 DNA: TGTGCCAGCAGCTTCGATAGAGGCTCCTACGAGCAGTACTTC. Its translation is CASSFDRGSYEQYF.

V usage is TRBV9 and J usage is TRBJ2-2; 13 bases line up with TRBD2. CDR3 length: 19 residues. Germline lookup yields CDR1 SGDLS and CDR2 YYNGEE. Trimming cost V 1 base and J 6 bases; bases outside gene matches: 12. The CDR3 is CASSVRTSGRAVAAGELFF. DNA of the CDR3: TGTGCCAGCAGCGTAAGAACTAGCGGGAGGGCCGTCGCGGCCGGGGAGCTGTTTTTT.

The CDR3 spells CASSGEGLFGANVLTF. In DNA, the CDR3 is TGTGCCAGCAGCGGGGAGGGCCTATTTGGGGCCAACGTCCTGACTTTC. The V call is TRBV28, the J call TRBJ2-6; 7 nucleotides match TRBD2. Germline values: CDR1 MDHEN, CDR2 SYDVKM. Trimming cost V 6 bases and J 3 bases; bases outside gene matches: 8. The CDR3 extends over 16 amino acids.

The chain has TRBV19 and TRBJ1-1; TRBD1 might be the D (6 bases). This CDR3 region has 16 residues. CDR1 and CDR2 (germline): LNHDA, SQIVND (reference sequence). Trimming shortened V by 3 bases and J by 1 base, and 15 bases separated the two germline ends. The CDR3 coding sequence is TGTGCCAGTAGTATGAGGGTGGGACATCAGAACACTGAAGCTTTCTTT. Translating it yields CASSMRVGHQNTEAFF.